This T cell receptor beta chain is from a study of cytomegalovirus exposure and HLA in healthy donors. Study overall: Sequencing of some 200 million T cells in an earlier analysis found 120 million or so unique TCR beta sequences. Study observations and caveats: Cytomegalovirus status was reportedly diagnosed by the classifier with high sensitivity and specificity. In vitro experiments confirmed that three CMV-associated chains were specific for CMV antigens. When presence/absence was analysed, sequencing depth was taken to be roughly uniform across donors.

To note about this clone: Its antigen is unidentified.

Germline values: CDR1 MDHEN, CDR2 SYDVKM. V lost 3 bases and J lost 6, with 11 bases in between. This CDR3 comprises 14 residues. PCR was performed using 60 Vbeta and 13 Jbeta primers. TCRdb's table, derived via immunoSEQ multiplex PCR, lists solely in-frame clones and lacks some. The sample contains 110,000 to 150,000 clones, about 80% of which appear only once. The chain combines TRBV28 with TRBJ2-2; D remains ambiguous. Sequenced material: PBMCs. This clonotype was sampled from a woman aged 55-69 years in good health and CMV-seropositive. In nucleotides, the CDR3 is TGTGCCAGCAGTTTCTCTCTCGGGTCCGGGGAGCTGTTTTTT. Translation: CASSFSLGSGELFF.